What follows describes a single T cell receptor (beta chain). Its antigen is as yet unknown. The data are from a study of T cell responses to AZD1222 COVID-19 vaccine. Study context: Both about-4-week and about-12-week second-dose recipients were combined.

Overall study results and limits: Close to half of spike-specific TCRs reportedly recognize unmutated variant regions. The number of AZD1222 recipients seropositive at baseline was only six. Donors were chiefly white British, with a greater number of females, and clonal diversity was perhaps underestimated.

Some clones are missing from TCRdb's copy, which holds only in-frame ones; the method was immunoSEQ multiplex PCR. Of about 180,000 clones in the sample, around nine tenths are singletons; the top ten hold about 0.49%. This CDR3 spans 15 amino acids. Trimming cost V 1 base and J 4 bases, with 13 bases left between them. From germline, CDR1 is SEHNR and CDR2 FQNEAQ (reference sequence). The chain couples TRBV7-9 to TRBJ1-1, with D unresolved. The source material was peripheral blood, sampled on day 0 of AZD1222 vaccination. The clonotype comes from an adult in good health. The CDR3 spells CASSLEAVSSTEAFF. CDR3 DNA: TGTGCCAGCAGCTTAGAGGCAGTAAGTAGCACTGAAGCTTTCTTT.